This T cell receptor beta chain is from a study of CD8+ T cells in alopecia areata. After isolation, RNA underwent reverse transcription to generate cDNA as the sequencing template. TCRdb's copy holds only in-frame clones and misses some; the assay was immunoSEQ multiplex PCR. The sample has approximately 13,000 clones, 58% seen once. CD4+ cells belonging to about five patients, who were in the biomarker study, were further sorted into CD25+CD127- cells. The CDR3 is made up of 11 amino acids. V gave up 8 bases and J gave up 6 bases; unmatched junction bases: 4. Germline CDR1 reads DFQATT; CDR2 reads SNEGSKA (reference sequence).

V gene TRBV20-1 combines with J gene TRBJ1-2, with 9 bases matching TRBD1. This clonotype originated in a human donor with alopecia areata. The specimen sequenced was CD4+ Tregs sorted from blood. The CDR3 protein is CSTRTGDGYTF. In nucleotides, the CDR3 is TGCAGTACCAGGACAGGGGATGGCTACACCTTC.